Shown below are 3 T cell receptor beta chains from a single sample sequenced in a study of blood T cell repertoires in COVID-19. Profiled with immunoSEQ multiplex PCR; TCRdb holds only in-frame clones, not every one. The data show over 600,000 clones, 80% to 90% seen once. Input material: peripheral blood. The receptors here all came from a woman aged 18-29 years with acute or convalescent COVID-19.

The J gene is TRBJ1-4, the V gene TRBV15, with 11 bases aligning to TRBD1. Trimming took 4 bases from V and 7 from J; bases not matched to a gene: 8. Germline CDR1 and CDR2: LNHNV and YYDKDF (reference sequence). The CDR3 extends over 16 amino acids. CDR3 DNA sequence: TGTGCCACCAGCACACACACCGGGACAGGGGGTGAAAAACTGTTTTTT. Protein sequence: CATSTHTGTGGEKLFF.

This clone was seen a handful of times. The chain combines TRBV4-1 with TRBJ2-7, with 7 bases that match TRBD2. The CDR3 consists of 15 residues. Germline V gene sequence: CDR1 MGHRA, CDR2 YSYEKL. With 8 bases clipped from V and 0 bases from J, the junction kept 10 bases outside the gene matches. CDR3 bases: TGCGCCAGCGCCCCCGTACCGGGGGGCTCCTACGAGCAGTACTTC. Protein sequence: CASAPVPGGSYEQYF.

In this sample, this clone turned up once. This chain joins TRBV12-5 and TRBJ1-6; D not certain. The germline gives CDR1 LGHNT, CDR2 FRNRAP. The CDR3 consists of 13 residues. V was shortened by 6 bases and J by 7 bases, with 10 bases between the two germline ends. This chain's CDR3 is CASGLQNNSPLHF. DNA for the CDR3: TGTGCTAGTGGCCTACAGAACAATTCACCCCTCCACTTT. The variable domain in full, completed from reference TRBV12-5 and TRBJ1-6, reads DARVTQTPRHKVTEMGQEVTMRCQPILGHNTVFWYRQTMMQGLELLAYFRNRAPLDDSGMPKDRFSAEMPDATLATLKIQPSEPRDSAVYFCASGLQNNSPLHFGNGTRLTVT.